This TCR beta chain was recorded in a study of CD8 T cells in Susac syndrome. Sequencing of TCR beta, carried out with a high-throughput approach, was applied to CD8+ and CD4+ T cells from the blood. FACS was used to enrich TEMRA cells, whereas the CD8+ and CD4+ T cells were obtained by negative isolation. Per germline, CDR1 MDHEN and CDR2 SYDVKM. The CDR3 is 14 amino acids. V was pared by 5 bases and J by 1 base, with 11 bases between. Reverse transcription of about 0.5 to 1 ug RNA was carried out with random hexamers. The immunoSEQ assay covered 54 Vbeta and 13 Jbeta segments for CDR3. MiXCR, run by TCRdb on the immunoSEQ multiplex PCR reads, gives a single entry per CDR3 protein. The sample includes some 68,000 distinct CDR3 sequences, 93% seen only once; the top ten take about 0.14%.

This chain connects TRBV28 to TRBJ1-1; D is unclear. The receptor was isolated from a human donor with Susac syndrome. The sequenced material came from CD4+ T cells from PBMCs. CDR3 nucleotides: TGTGCCAGCAGTCCCGGACGAAGGAACACTGAAGCTTTCTTT. Translated: CASSPGRRNTEAFF.